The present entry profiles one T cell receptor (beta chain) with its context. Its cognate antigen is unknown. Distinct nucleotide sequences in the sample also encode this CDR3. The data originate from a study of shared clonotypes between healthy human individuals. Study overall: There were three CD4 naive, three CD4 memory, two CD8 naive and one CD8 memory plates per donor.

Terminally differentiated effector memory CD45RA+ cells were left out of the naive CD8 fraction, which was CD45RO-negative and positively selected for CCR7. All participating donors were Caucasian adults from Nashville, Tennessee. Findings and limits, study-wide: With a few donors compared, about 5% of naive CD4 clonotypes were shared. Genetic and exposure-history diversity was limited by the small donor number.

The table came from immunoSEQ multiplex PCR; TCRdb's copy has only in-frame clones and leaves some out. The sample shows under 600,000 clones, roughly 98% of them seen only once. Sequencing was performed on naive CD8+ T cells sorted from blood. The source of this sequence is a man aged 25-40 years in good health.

The CDR3 here is CASGFTDTQYF. CDR3 sequence (DNA): TGTGCCAGCGGATTCACAGATACGCAGTATTTT. This chain joins TRBV27 and TRBJ2-3; D ambiguous. The V gene's germline CDR1 is MNHEY and CDR2 SMNVEV (reference sequence). Trimming took 8 bases from V and 2 from J, leaving 5 bases between them. CDR3 length: 11 residues.